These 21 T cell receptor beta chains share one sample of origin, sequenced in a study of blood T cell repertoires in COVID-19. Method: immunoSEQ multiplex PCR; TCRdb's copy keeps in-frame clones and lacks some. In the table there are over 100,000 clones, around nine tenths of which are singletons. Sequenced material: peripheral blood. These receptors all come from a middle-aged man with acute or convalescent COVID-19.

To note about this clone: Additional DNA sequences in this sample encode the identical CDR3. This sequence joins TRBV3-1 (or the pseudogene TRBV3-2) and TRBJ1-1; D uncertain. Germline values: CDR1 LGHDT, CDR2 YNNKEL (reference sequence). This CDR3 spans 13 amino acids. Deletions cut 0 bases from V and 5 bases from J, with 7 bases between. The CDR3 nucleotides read TGTGCCAGCAGCCAAGATCGAGGGACTGAAGCTTTCTTT. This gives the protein CASSQDRGTEAFF.

DNA for the CDR3: TGTGCCAGCAGCTGGCGGCAGGGGACAGATACGCAGTATTTT. Its translation is CASSWRQGTDTQYF. V is TRBV11-3 and J is TRBJ2-3, with D possibly matching TRBD1 (6 bases). V was trimmed by 4 bases and J by 3 bases, leaving 11 bases between them. Germline CDR1 is SGHNT and CDR2 is YENEEA. This CDR3 is 14 amino acids long.

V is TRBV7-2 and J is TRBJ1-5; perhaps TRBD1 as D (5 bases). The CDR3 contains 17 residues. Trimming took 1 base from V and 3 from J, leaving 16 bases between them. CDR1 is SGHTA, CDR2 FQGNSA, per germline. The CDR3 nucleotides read TGTGCCAGCAGCTTAGTTAATCCGGGACTGATCAATCAGCCCCAGCATTTT. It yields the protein CASSLVNPGLINQPQHF.

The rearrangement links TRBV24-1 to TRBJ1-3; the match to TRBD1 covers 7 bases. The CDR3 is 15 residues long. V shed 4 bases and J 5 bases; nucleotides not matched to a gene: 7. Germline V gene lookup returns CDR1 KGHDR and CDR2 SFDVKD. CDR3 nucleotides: TGTGCCACCAGTGACTCGACAGGGAATAGAAACACCATATATTTT. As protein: CATSDSTGNRNTIYF.

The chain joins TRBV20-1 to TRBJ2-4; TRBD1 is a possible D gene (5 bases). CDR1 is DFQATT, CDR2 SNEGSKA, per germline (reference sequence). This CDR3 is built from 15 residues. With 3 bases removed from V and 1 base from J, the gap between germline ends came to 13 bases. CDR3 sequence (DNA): TGCAGTGCTAGTGTCCAGGGATCGGCCAAAAACATTCAGTACTTC. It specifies CSASVQGSAKNIQYF.

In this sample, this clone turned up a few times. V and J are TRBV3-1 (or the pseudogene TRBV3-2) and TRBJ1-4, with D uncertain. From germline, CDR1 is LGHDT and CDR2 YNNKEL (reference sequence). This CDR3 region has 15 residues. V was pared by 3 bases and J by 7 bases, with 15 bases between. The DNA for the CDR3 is TGTGCCAGCAGCCACAGAGGGCTTGCTGGTGAAAAACTGTTTTTT. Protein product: CASSHRGLAGEKLFF.

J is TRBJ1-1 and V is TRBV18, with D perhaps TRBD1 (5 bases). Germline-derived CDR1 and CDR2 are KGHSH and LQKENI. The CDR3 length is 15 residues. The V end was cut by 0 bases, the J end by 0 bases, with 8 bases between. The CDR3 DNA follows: TGTGCCAGCTCACCACCCCGACAGATGAACACTGAAGCTTTCTTT. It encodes CASSPPRQMNTEAFF.

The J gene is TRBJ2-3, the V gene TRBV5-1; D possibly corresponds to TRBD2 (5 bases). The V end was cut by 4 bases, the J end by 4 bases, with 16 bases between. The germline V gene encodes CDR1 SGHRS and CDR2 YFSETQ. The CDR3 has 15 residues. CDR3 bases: TGCGCCAGCAGCGGATCATATGGGAGCGCAGATACGCAGTATTTT. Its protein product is CASSGSYGSADTQYF. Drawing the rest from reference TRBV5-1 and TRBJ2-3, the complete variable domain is KAGVTQTPRYLIKTRGQQVTLSCSPISGHRSVSWYQQTPGQGLQFLFEYFSETQRNKGNFPGRFSGRQFSNSRSEMNVSTLELGDSALYLCASSGSYGSADTQYFGPGTRLTVL.

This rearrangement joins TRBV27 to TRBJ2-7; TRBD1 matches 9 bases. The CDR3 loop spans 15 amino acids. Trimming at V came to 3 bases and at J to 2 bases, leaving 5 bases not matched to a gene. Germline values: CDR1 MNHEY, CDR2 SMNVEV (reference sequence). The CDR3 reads CASSFSGTGTYEQYF. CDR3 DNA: TGTGCCAGCAGTTTTTCCGGGACAGGGACCTACGAGCAGTACTTC.

The CDR3 coding sequence is TGTGCCAGCAGGGGGACAGCGAACACTGAAGCTTTCTTT. This encodes CASRGTANTEAFF. The V call is TRBV7-3, the J call TRBJ1-1; 7 positions agree with TRBD1. The germline V gene encodes CDR1 SGHTA and CDR2 FQGTGA. The CDR3 is 13 amino acids. V gave up 6 bases and J gave up 1 base; unmatched junction bases: 2.

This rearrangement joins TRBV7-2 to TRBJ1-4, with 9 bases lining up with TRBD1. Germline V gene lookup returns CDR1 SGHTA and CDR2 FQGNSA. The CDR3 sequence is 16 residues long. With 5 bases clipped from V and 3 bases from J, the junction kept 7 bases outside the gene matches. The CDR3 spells CASSRGQGRANEKLFF. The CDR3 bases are TGTGCCAGCAGCCGGGGACAGGGAAGGGCTAATGAAAAACTGTTTTTT.

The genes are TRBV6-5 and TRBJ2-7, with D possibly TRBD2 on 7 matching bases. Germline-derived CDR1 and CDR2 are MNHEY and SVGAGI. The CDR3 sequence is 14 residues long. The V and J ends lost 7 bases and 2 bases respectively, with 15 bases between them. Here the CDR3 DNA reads TGTGCCAGCAAGGCGGGGGCGACTACCTACGAGCAGTACTTC. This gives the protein CASKAGATTYEQYF.

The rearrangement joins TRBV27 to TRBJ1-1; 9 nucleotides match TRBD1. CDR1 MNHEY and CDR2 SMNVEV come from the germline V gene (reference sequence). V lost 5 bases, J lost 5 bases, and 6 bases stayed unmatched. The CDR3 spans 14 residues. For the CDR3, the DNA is TGTGCCAGCAGTCCTAACGACAGGGGGACTGAAGCTTTCTTT. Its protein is CASSPNDRGTEAFF.

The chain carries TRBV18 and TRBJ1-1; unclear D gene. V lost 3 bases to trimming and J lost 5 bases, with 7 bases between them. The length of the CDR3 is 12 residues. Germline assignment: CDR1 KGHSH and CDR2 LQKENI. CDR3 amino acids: CASSPQRTEAFF. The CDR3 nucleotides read TGTGCCAGCTCACCGCAGCGGACTGAAGCTTTCTTT.

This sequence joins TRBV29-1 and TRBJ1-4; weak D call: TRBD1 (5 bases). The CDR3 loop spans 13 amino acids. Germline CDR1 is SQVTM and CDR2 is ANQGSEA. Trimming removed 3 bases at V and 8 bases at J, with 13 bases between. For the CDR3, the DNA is TGCAGCGTTGAGGGGGGAAGGCAGGAAAAACTGTTTTTT. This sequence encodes CSVEGGRQEKLFF.

CDR3: CASSVDGANYGYTF. CDR3 DNA: TGTGCCAGCAGCGTAGATGGAGCCAACTATGGCTACACCTTC. This rearrangement joins TRBV9 to TRBJ1-2, with unresolved D. V lost 0 bases and J lost 2, with 8 bases in between. The V gene's germline CDR1 is SGDLS and CDR2 YYNGEE. CDR3 length: 14 residues.

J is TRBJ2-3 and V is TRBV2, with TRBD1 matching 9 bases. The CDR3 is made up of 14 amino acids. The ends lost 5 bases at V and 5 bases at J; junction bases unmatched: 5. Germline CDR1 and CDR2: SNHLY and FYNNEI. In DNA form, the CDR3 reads TGTGCCAGCAGTTGGACAGGGGCCCTAGATACGCAGTATTTT. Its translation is CASSWTGALDTQYF.

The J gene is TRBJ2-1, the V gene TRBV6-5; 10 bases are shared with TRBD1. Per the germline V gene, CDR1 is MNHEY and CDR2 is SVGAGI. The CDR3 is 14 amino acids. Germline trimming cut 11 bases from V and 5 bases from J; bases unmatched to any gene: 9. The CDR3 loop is CAEPWGTGDNEQFF. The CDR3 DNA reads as TGTGCCGAGCCCTGGGGGACAGGGGACAATGAGCAGTTCTTC.

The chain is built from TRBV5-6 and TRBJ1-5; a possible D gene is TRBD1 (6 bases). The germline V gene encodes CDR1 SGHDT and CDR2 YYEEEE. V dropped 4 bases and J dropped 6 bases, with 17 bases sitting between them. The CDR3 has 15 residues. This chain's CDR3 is CASSRPRGAGQPQHF. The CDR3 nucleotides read TGTGCCAGCAGCCGCCCCAGGGGCGCCGGTCAGCCCCAGCATTTT.

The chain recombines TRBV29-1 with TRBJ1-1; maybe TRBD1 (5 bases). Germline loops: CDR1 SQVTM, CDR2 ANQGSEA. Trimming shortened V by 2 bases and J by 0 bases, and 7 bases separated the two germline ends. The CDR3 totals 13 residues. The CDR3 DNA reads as TGCAGCGTTGAACAGGGAATGAACACTGAAGCTTTCTTT. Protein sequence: CSVEQGMNTEAFF.

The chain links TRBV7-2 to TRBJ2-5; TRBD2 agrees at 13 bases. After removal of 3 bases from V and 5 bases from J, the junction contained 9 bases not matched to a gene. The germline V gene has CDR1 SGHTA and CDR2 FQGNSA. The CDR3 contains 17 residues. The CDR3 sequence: CASSFQPTSGGRETQYF. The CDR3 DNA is TGTGCCAGCAGCTTCCAACCGACTAGCGGGGGGAGGGAGACCCAGTACTTC.